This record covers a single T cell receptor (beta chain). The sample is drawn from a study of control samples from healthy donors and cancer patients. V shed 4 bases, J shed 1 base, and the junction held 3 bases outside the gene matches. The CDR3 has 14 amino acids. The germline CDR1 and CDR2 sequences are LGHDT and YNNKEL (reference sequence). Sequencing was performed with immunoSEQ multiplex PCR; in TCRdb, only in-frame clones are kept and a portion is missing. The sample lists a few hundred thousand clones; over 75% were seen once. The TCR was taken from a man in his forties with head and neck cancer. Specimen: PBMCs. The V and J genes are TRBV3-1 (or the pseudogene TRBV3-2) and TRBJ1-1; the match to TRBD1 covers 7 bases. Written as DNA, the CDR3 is TGTGCCAGCAGCCGCAGGGGGGGGAACACTGAAGCTTTCTTT. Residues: CASSRRGGNTEAFF.